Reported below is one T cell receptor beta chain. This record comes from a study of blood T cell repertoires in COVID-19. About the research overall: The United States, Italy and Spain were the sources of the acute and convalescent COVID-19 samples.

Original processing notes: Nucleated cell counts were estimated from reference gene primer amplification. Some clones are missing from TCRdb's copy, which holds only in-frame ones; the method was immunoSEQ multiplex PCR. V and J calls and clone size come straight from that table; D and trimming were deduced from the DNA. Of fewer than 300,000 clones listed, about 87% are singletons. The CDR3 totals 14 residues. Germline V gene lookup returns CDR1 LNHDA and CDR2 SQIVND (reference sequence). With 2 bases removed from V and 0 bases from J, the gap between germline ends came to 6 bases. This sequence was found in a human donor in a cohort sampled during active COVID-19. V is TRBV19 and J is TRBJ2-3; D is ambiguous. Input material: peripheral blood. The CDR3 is CASSILRSTDTQYF. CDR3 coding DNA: TGTGCCAGTAGTATACTGAGGAGCACAGATACGCAGTATTTT. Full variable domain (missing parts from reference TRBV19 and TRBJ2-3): DGGITQSPKYLFRKEGQNVTLSCEQNLNHDAMYWYRQDPGQGLRLIYYSQIVNDFQKGDIAEGYSVSREKKESFPLTVTSAQKNPTAFYLCASSILRSTDTQYFGPGTRLTVL.